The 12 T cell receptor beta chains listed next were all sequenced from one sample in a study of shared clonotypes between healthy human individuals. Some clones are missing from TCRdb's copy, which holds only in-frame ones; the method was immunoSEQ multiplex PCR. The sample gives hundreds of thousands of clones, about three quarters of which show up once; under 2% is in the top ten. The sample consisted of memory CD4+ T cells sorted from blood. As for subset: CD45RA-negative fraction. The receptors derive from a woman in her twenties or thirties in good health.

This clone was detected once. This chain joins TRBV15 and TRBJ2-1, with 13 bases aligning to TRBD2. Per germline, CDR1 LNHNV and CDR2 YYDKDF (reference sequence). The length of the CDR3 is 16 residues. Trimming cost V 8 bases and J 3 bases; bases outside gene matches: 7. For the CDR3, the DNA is TGTGCCACCGTACGATGGACTAGCGGGAGCTACAATGAGCAGTTCTTC. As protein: CATVRWTSGSYNEQFF.

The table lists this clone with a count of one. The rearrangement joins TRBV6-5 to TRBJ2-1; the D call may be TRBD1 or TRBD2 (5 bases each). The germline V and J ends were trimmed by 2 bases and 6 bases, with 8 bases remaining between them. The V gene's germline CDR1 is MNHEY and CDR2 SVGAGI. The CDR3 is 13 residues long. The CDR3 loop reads CASSYDSGNEQFF. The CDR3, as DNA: TGTGCCAGCAGTTACGACAGCGGCAATGAGCAGTTCTTC.

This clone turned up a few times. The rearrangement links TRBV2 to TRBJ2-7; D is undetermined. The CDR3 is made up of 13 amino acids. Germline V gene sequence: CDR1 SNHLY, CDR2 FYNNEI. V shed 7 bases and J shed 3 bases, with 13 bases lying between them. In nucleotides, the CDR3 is TGTGCCAGCAATTGGCAGATTGACTACGAGCAGTACTTC. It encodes CASNWQIDYEQYF.

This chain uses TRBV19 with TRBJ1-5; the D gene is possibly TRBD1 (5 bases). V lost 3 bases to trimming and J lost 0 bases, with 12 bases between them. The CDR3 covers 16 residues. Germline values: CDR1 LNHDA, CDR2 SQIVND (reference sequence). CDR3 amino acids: CASSISGYYSNQPQHF. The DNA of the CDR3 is TGTGCCAGTAGTATTTCAGGGTATTATAGCAATCAGCCCCAGCATTTT.

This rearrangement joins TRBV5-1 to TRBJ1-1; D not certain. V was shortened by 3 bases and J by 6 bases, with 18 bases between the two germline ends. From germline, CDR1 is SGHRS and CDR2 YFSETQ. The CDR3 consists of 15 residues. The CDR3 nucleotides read TGCGCCAGCAGCTATGGTACGACGGTGGTCGCTGAAGCTTTCTTT. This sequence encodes CASSYGTTVVAEAFF.

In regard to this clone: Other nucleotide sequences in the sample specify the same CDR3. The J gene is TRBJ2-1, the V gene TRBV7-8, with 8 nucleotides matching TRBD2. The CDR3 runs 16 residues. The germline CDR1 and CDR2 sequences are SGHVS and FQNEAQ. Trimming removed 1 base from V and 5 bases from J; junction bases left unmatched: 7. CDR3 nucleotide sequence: TGTGCCAGCAGCTTAGGTTTGGCGGGAGGAGACAATGAGCAGTTCTTC. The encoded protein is CASSLGLAGGDNEQFF.

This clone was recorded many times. CDR3 loop: CAERRDGYTF. The DNA for the CDR3 is TGTGCTGAACGGCGGGACGGCTACACCTTC. V gene TRBV6-6 combines with J gene TRBJ1-2; TRBD1 is a possible D gene (5 bases). Germline V CDR1 and CDR2: MNHNY, SVGAGI (reference sequence). CDR3 length: 10 residues.

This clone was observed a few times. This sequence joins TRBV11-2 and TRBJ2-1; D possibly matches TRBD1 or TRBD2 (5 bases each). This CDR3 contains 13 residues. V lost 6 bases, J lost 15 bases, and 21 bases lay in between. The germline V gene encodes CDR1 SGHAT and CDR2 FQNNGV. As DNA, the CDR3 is TGTGCCAGCAGTCCCGGGGCCCCGGCTGCTGGGTTCTTC. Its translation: CASSPGAPAAGFF.

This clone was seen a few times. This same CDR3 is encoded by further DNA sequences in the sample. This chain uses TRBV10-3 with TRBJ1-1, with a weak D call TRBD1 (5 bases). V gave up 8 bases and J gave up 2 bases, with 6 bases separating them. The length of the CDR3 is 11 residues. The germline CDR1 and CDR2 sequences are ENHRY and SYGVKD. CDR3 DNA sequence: TGTGCCATCGGGGGTAACACTGAAGCTTTCTTT. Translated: CAIGGNTEAFF.

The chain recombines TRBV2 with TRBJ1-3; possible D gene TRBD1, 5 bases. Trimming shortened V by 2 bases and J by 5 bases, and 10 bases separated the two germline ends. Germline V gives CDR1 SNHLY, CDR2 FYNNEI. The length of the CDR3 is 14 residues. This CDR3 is CASSEQGYRNTIYF. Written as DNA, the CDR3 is TGTGCCAGCAGTGAACAGGGATACAGAAACACCATATATTTT.

This CDR3 is CSVDSYRAGGYTF. CDR3 bases: TGCAGCGTTGATTCTTACCGAGCGGGTGGCTACACCTTC. This chain uses TRBV29-1 with TRBJ1-2, with D hard to call. V dropped 3 bases and J dropped 7 bases, with 15 bases sitting between them. The V gene's germline CDR1 is SQVTM and CDR2 ANQGSEA. The CDR3 length is 13 residues.

CDR3 in DNA: TGTGCCAGCTGGGGGGCGCGTGGGGCCAACGTCCTGACTTTC. The encoded protein is CASWGARGANVLTF. This rearrangement joins TRBV28 to TRBJ2-6; D possibly uses TRBD1 or TRBD2 (6 bases each). This CDR3 comprises 14 residues. CDR1 and CDR2 (germline): MDHEN, SYDVKM. The ends were cut back, 8 bases at V and 3 bases at J, with 11 bases in the middle. Combining the CDR3 with reference TRBV28 and TRBJ2-6 gives the whole variable domain DVKVTQSSRYLVKRTGEKVFLECVQDMDHENMFWYRQDPGLGLRLIYFSYDVKMKEKGDIPEGYSVSREKKERFSLILESASTNQTSMYLCASWGARGANVLTFGAGSRLTVL.